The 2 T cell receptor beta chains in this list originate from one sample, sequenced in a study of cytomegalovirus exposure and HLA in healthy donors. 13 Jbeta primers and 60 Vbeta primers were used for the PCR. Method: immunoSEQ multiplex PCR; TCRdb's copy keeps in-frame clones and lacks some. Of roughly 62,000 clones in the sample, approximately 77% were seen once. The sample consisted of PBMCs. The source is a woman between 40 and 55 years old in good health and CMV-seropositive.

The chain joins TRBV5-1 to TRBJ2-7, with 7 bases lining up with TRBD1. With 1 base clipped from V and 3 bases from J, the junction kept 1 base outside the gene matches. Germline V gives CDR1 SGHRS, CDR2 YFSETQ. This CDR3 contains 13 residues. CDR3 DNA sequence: TGCGCCAGCAGCTTGACAGGGGACTACGAGCAGTACTTC. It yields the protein CASSLTGDYEQYF.

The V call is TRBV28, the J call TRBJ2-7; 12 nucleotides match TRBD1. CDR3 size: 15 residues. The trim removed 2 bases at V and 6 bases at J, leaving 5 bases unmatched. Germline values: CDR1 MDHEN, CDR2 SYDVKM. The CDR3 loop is CASSLLGTGGGEQYF. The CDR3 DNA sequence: TGTGCCAGCAGTTTACTTGGGACAGGGGGCGGCGAGCAGTACTTC.